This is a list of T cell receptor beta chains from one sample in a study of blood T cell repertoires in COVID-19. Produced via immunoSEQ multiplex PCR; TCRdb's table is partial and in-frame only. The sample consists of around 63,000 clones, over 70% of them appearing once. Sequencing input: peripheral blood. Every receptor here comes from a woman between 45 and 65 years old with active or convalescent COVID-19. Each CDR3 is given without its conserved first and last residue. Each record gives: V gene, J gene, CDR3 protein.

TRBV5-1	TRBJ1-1	ASSLDRGANAEAF
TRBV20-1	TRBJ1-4	RGQGGEKLF
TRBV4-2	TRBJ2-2	ASSQVLNTGELF
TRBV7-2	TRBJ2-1	ASSLSRDRAFYNEQF
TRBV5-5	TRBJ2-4	ASSPKAGAIAKNIQY
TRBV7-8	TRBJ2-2	ASSARRANTGELF
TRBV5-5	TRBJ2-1	ASSFADNEQF
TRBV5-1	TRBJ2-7	ASSSGLAGASAYEQY
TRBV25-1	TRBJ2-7	ASSGIAVGTGGNEQY
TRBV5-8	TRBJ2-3	ASSPQGVSTDTQY
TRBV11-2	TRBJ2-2	ASSPDLGGELF
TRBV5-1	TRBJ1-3	ASSKDRGRGNTIY